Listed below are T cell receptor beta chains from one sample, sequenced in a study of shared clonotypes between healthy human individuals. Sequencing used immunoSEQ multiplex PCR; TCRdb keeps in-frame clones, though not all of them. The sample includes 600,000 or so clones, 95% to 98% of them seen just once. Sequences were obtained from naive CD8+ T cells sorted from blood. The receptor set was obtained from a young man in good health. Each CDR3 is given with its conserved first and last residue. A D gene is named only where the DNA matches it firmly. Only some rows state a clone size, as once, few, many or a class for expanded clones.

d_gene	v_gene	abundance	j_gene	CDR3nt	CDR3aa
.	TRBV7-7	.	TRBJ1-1	TGTGCTAGCAGCCGGATACAGGGGAACACTGAAGCTTTCTTT	CASSRIQGNTEAFF
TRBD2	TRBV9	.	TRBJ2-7	TGTGCCAGCAGCGTAGAACGGCTAGCGGGGTACAACGAGCAGTACTTC	CASSVERLAGYNEQYF
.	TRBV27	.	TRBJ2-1	TGTGCCAGCAGCCCCTCCTCGCGGAGGAACCGGCAGTTCTTC	CASSPSSRRNRQFF
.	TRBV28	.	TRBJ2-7	TGTGCCAGCAGCCACTACGAGCAGTACTTC	CASSHYEQYF
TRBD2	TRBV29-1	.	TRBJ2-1	TGCAGCGTTGAAGGACGGAGCGGGGCCTCCTACAATGAGCAGTTCTTC	CSVEGRSGASYNEQFF
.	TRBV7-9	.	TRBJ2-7	TGTGCCAGCAGCGGAACGACAGAACCAACCTACGAGCAGTACTTC	CASSGTTEPTYEQYF
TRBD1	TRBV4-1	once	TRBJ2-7	TGCGCCAGCAGCCAAGGAGGGACAGGGGTTTACGAGCAGTACTTC	CASSQGGTGVYEQYF
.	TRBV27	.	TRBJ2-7	TGTGCCAGCAACAAAGGACATACAGTCTCCTACGAGCAGTACTTC	CASNKGHTVSYEQYF
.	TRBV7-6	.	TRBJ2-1	TGTGCCAGCAGCCCTCAGGACACTTACAATGAGCAGTTCTTC	CASSPQDTYNEQFF
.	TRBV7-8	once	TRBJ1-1	TGTGCCAGCAGCGCGACAGGTGAAGCTTTCTTT	CASSATGEAFF
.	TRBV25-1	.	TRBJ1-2	TGTGCCAGCAGTGACCCAAAGGGGGGTTGGGGCTACACCTTC	CASSDPKGGWGYTF
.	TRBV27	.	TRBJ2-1	TGTGCCAGCAGTTTAGTGGGAGCGTTCTACAATGAGCAGTTCTTC	CASSLVGAFYNEQFF
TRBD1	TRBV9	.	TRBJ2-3	TGTGCCAGCAGCGTCTCGGTAACGGCCCTGGACAGGGGACGGGTTATGAGCACAGATACGCAGTATTTT	CASSVSVTALDRGRVMSTDTQYF
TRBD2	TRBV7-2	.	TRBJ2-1	TGTGCCAGCAGCCAACTAGCGGGACACTACTCCTACAATGAGCAGTTCTTC	CASSQLAGHYSYNEQFF
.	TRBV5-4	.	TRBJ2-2	TGTGCCAGCAACCCACAAGGCGTCGGGGAGCTGTTTTTT	CASNPQGVGELFF
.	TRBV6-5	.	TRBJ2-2	TGTGCCAGCTTGGCAGGGCCGGGCACCGGGGAGCTGTTTTTT	CASLAGPGTGELFF
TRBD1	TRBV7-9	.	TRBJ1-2	TGTGCCAGCAGCTTCGGGACAGGGGTGTCTTCAGGCTACACCTTC	CASSFGTGVSSGYTF
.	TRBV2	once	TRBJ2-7	TGTGCCAGCAGTGAACGTCAGGGAACCTACGAGCAGTACTTC	CASSERQGTYEQYF
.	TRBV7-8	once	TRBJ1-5	TGTGCCAGCAGCCCCGTCCGGGTGTCCATTAAGAATCAGCCCCAGCATTTT	CASSPVRVSIKNQPQHF
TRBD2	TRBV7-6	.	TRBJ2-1	TGTGCCAGCAGCACCGGACTAGCGGGAGGCCGGAATGAGCAGTTCTTC	CASSTGLAGGRNEQFF
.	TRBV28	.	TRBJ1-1	TGTGCCAGCACCTATTCTTCCGAAGCTTTCTTT	CASTYSSEAFF
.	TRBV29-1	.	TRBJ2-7	TGCAGCGTTGTGCTCCAAGACCGGGCCTTAAGTCTCGACGAGCAGTACTTC	CSVVLQDRALSLDEQYF
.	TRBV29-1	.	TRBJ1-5	TGCAGCGTCGCCGACAGTTACAATCAGCCCCAGCATTTT	CSVADSYNQPQHF
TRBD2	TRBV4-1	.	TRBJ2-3	TGCGCCAGCAGCCAAGATATACTGGAGGGCGCGGGAGTGAACACAGATACGCAGTATTTT	CASSQDILEGAGVNTDTQYF
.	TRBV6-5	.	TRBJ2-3	TGTGCCAGCAGATCGGGGATGACAGATACGCAGTATTTT	CASRSGMTDTQYF
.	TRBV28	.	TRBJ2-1	TGTGCCAGCAGGGGACTCCACAATGAGCAGTTCTTC	CASRGLHNEQFF
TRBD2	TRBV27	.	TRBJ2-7	TGTGCCAGCAGATCCAGCGGGAGTGGGTACGAGCAGTACTTC	CASRSSGSGYEQYF
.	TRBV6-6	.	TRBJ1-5	TGTGCCAGCGGCCAGAGAGGAAATCAGCCCCAGCATTTT	CASGQRGNQPQHF
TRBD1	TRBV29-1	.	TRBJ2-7	TGCAGCGTGGTCGACACGGGACAGCACTACGAGCAGTACTTC	CSVVDTGQHYEQYF
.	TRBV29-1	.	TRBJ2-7	TGCAGCGTTGGACACAGCTACGAGCAGTACTTC	CSVGHSYEQYF
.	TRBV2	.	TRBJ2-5	TGTGCCAGCAGCAGGACGCTCAAAAAAGAGACCCAGTACTTC	CASSRTLKKETQYF
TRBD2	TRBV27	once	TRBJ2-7	TGTGCCAGCAGTTTAACCGCCGGGACTAGGAGCGAGCAGTACTTC	CASSLTAGTRSEQYF
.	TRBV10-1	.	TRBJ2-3	TGCGCCAGCAGTGAAGGACCGTATAGCACAGATACGCAGTATTTT	CASSEGPYSTDTQYF
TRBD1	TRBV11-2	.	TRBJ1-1	TGTGCCAGCAGCTTAGGTCGCCTACAGGGGAGCCCAATGAACACTGAAGCTTTCTTT	CASSLGRLQGSPMNTEAFF
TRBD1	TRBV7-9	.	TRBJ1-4	TGTGCCAGCAGCTTATTACAGGGGAGGAGGGAAAAACTGTTTTTT	CASSLLQGRREKLFF
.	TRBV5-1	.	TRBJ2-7	TGCGCCAGCAGCTTGGCGGGTTTGACTACATTCTCCTACGAGCAGTACTTC	CASSLAGLTTFSYEQYF
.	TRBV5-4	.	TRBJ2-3	TGTGCCAGCAGCTTGGCGGGGGACACAGATACGCAGTATTTT	CASSLAGDTDTQYF
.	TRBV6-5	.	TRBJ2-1	TGTGCCAGCAGTTACTCGATATGGTACTCCTACAATGAGCAGTTCTTC	CASSYSIWYSYNEQFF
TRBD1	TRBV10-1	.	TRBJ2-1	TGCGCCAGCAGTGATGACAGGGGGACTATCGATGAGCAGTTCTTC	CASSDDRGTIDEQFF
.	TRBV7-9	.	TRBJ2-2	TGTGCCAGCAGCTTCTGGACCACGAACACCGGGGAGCTGTTTTTT	CASSFWTTNTGELFF
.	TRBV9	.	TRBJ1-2	TGTGCCAGCCACGGCCGCCCCTATGGCTACACCTTC	CASHGRPYGYTF
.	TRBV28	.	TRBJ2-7	TGTGCCAGCAGTCCCGCAGCCTACGAGCAGTACTTC	CASSPAAYEQYF
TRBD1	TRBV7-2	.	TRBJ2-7	TGTGCCAGCAGCCACAGGGGGCAGTTCTACGAGCAGTACTTC	CASSHRGQFYEQYF
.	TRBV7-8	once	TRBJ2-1	TGTGCCAGCAGCGCCCAGTTCGGAGCGGAGCACAATGAGCAGTTCTTC	CASSAQFGAEHNEQFF
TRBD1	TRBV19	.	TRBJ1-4	TGTGCCGCGACCTCCCCGGGACAGGGAAATGAAAAACTGTTTTTT	CAATSPGQGNEKLFF